A selection of T cell receptor beta chains follows, all from one sample in a study of identical twins. TCRdb re-called the 5' RACE reads through MiXCR, storing one row per CDR3 protein. Here the sample spans about 470,000 distinct CDR3 sequences, approximately 24% being singletons. These data were also filed under a second study, of T cells expressing NK-cell markers.

Source material: CD4+ T cells sorted from blood. All receptors derive from a woman aged 18-29 years in good health. Each CDR3 is given with its conserved first and last residue. The D gene is left open where the match is weak. Some rows mark clone size as missing; the rest say once, few, many or name a class of expanded clone.

TRBV12-3/TRBV12-4	TRBD2	TRBJ2-3	few	TGTGCCAGCACCCCCGGAGGGCGGGGGTCAGATACGCAGTATTTT	CASTPGGRGSDTQYF
TRBV5-1	NA	TRBJ2-1	few	TGCGCCAGCAGGGCAGGGCTCTTCTCCTACAATGAGCAGTTCTTC	CASRAGLFSYNEQFF
TRBV6-1	NA	TRBJ2-2	NA	TGTGCCAGCAGCCCACTAGCCCCCAGCACCGGGGAGCTGTTTTTT	CASSPLAPSTGELFF
TRBV20-1	NA	TRBJ1-2	NA	TGCAGTGCTTCAGGCAGTGCCTATGGCTACACCTTC	CSASGSAYGYTF
TRBV4-1	NA	TRBJ2-3	NA	TGCGCCAGCAGCCAAGGATGGAGGGACTCAGATACGCAGTATTTT	CASSQGWRDSDTQYF
TRBV7-2	TRBD2	TRBJ2-7	many	TGTGCCAGTGTACCGGGACTAGCGGGAGGGTCGGAGCAGTACTTC	CASVPGLAGGSEQYF
TRBV6-2/TRBV6-3	NA	TRBJ1-5	NA	TGTGCCAGCGGAGACGCGGGGCGGCCCCAGCATTTT	CASGDAGRPQHF
TRBV5-6	NA	TRBJ2-1	few	TGTGCCAGCAGCTTTGTCGACGGTAGGAATAACTATGAGCAGTTCTTC	CASSFVDGRNNYEQFF
TRBV7-6	TRBD2	TRBJ2-1	few	TGTGCCAGCAGCTCCGGGACTAGCGGGTTCTATGAGCAGTTCTTC	CASSSGTSGFYEQFF
TRBV9	TRBD1	TRBJ2-7	NA	TGTGCCAGCAGCAGAACCGGGACAGCCTCCTACGAGCAGTACTTC	CASSRTGTASYEQYF
TRBV20-1	TRBD2	TRBJ2-1	NA	TGCAGTGCTAGAGGGCTAGCGGGAAACAATGAGCAGTTCTTC	CSARGLAGNNEQFF
TRBV7-2	NA	TRBJ2-3	NA	TGTGCCAGCAGGGTAGCAGATACGCAGTATTTT	CASRVADTQYF
TRBV12-3/TRBV12-4	TRBD1	TRBJ1-4	few	TGTGCCAGCAGTTTAACCCGGGACAGCCATGAAAAACTGTTTTTT	CASSLTRDSHEKLFF
TRBV5-1	TRBD2	TRBJ2-3	NA	TGCGCCAGCAGCCTAACACTAGCGGGACCCCCGGTAGATACGCAGTATTTT	CASSLTLAGPPVDTQYF
TRBV7-2	NA	TRBJ1-5	few	TGTGCCAGCAGCTTAGAGGGGGGCAGGGGTAATCAGCCCCAGCATTTT	CASSLEGGRGNQPQHF
TRBV4-2	TRBD2	TRBJ2-2	few	TGTGCCAGCAGCCTAATGGGACTAGCGGGGGCCGGGGAGCTGTTTTTT	CASSLMGLAGAGELFF
TRBV15	NA	TRBJ2-7	NA	TGTGCCACCAGCAGAGATGCCACGGGGGAGCAGTACTTC	CATSRDATGEQYF
TRBV20-1	TRBD1	TRBJ2-7	NA	TGCAGTGCTCACAGGGGACGGCCTAGGGAGCAGTACTTC	CSAHRGRPREQYF
TRBV10-3	NA	TRBJ1-4	few	TGTGCCACAAACAGGGACCTCAATGAAAAACTGTTTTTT	CATNRDLNEKLFF
TRBV9	TRBD2	TRBJ2-1	NA	TGTGCCAGCAGCGTAGAGCGGGGGGGCCGGGGTGAGCAGTTCTTC	CASSVERGGRGEQFF
TRBV29-1	NA	TRBJ1-2	few	TGCAGCGTTGAAGGTGGAGGCTACACCTTC	CSVEGGGYTF
TRBV20-1	NA	TRBJ1-1	few	TGCAGTGCTCAGCGACAGAACACTGAAGCTTTCTTT	CSAQRQNTEAFF
TRBV12-3/TRBV12-4	TRBD2	TRBJ2-1	NA	TGTGCCAGCAGACCCCTAGCGGGAGGGCCGTCCAATGAGCAGTTCTTC	CASRPLAGGPSNEQFF
TRBV20-1	NA	TRBJ2-3	NA	TGCAGTGCTATATTCGGCACAGATACGCAGTATTTT	CSAIFGTDTQYF
TRBV5-1	NA	TRBJ2-2	many	TGCGCCAGCAGCTTGGCTTCTACCAGCACCGGGGAGCTGTTTTTT	CASSLASTSTGELFF
TRBV12-3/TRBV12-4	NA	TRBJ1-2	NA	TGTGCCAGCAGTTTCTTAACAGGGTTTGTCTATGGCTACACCTTC	CASSFLTGFVYGYTF
TRBV6-1	NA	TRBJ2-1	few	TGTGCCAGCTCCCAATTTGACCGGTCCAGTGAGCAGTTCTTC	CASSQFDRSSEQFF